A single sample is the source of the 23 T cell receptor beta chains below, sequenced in a study of CD8+CD57+ T cells in acquired aplastic anemia. The study profiled TCR beta VDJ and CDR3 using genomic DNA as template. One entry per CDR3 protein results from TCRdb running MiXCR on the reads. The table lists 260,000 or so distinct CDR3 sequences, roughly 82% of them singletons. Sequencing involved patients with CD8+CD57+ cell expansion previously shown by flow cytometry. Sequencing was carried out using sorted CD4+, CD8+, or CD8+CD57+ T cells (not recorded which) from PBMCs. All receptors derive from a human donor with aplastic anemia.

A remark on this clonotype: Lacking the conserved final phenylalanine or tryptophan, this CDR3 likely reflects a read error. This chain links TRBV7-3 with TRBJ1-1, with D hard to call. The V gene lost 8 bases and the J gene lost 7 bases, with 17 bases spanning the gap. Germline values: CDR1 SGHTA, CDR2 FQGTGA. The CDR3 contains 13 residues. DNA for the CDR3: TGTGCCAGCTCAAGACCTACCAACGGTGAAGCTTTCTTA. It yields the protein CASSRPTNGEAFL.

The genes are TRBV7-8 and TRBJ2-7; D is uncertain. CDR3 length: 14 amino acids. V lost 7 bases to trimming and J lost 9 bases, with 22 bases between them. CDR1 is SGHVS, CDR2 FQNEAQ, per germline. CDR3 DNA: TGTGCCAGCAACCCGGAGAGAAGCTCCTATACGCAGTACTTC. This sequence encodes CASNPERSSYTQYF. Complete variable domain (other parts from reference TRBV7-8 and TRBJ2-7): GAGVSQSPRYKVAKRGQDVALRCDPISGHVSLFWYQQALGQGPEFLTYFQNEAQLDKSGLPSDRFFAERPEGSVSTLKIQRTQQEDSAVYLCASNPERSSYTQYFGPGTRLTVT.

This rearrangement joins TRBV27 to TRBJ2-2, with D possibly being TRBD2 (7 bases). Germline assignment: CDR1 MNHEY and CDR2 SMNVEV (reference sequence). With 3 bases removed from V and 7 bases from J, the gap between germline ends came to 18 bases. The CDR3 is 16 amino acids. The CDR3 coding sequence is TGTGCCAGCAGTTTGACCACGGGGGGCTCGATCGGGGAGCTGTTTTTT. Translating it yields CASSLTTGGSIGELFF.

The CDR3 DNA sequence: TGTGCCAGCAGCTTTGGTCCAGAGGGGACAGCCCTTCCGTATTTT. The encoded protein is CASSFGPEGTALPYF. V and J are TRBV7-8 and TRBJ2-3; 7 bases are a match to TRBD1. The CDR3 sequence is 15 residues long. After removal of 3 bases from V and 14 bases from J, the junction contained 17 bases not matched to a gene. The germline V gene has CDR1 SGHVS and CDR2 FQNEAQ.

Of note for this clonotype: The CDR3 end shows no conserved phenylalanine or tryptophan, and so a read error is likely. Because the CDR3's place on the DNA is in doubt, the DNA is left out and the CDR3 is given as listed by TCRdb. The J gene is TRBJ2-3, the V gene TRBV7-3; no DNA check was done on the table's D call, TRBD1. The CDR3 spans 13 amino acids, including both terminal residues. Germline V gene lookup returns CDR1 SGHTA and CDR2 FQGTGA. CDR3 region: CASSDSGTGAETQ.

The V gene is TRBV5-8, the J gene TRBJ2-5, with 10 nucleotides matching TRBD1. Trimming removed 4 bases from V and 5 bases from J; junction bases left unmatched: 8. Germline V CDR1 and CDR2: SGHTS, YDEGEE. This CDR3 has 15 amino acids. Here the CDR3 DNA reads TGTGCCAGCAGCGCAAGGACAGGGGGTCCGGAGACCCAGTACTTC. It is translated as CASSARTGGPETQYF.

Comments on this clonotype: Without the conserved terminal phenylalanine or tryptophan, this CDR3 likely stems from a read error. The DNA is omitted, as the CDR3 cannot be located on it reliably, and the CDR3 follows TCRdb's listing. The CDR3 loop reads CASSGQRSAGNDELFV. V and J are TRBV19 and TRBJ2-1. The CDR3 is made up of 16 amino acids, end residues included. Germline V gene sequence: CDR1 LNHDA, CDR2 SQIVND (reference sequence).

By its share, this clonotype is medium-sized (0.01 to 0.1%). The genes are TRBV10-3 and TRBJ1-3; 7 nucleotides match TRBD1. The CDR3 has 13 amino acids. CDR1 ENHRY and CDR2 SYGVKD come from the germline V gene. V lost 2 bases, J lost 9 bases, and 4 bases stayed unmatched. The chain's CDR3 is CAISERTGATIYF. DNA for the CDR3: TGTGCCATCAGTGAGCGCACAGGGGCCACCATATATTTT.

For this clonotype: One base away lies a much larger clone, so this may be a sequencing read error. The chain is built from TRBV6-5 and TRBJ1-1; tentatively, D is TRBD1 (5 bases). Trimming stripped 2 bases from V and 5 bases from J, with 9 bases between. The CDR3 consists of 13 residues. Germline assignment: CDR1 MNHEY and CDR2 SVGAGI. The CDR3 here is CASSYVQGTEAFF. For the CDR3, the DNA is TGTGCCAGCAGTTACGTGCAGGGTACTGAAGCTTTCTTT.

The rearrangement joins TRBV29-1 to TRBJ2-3, with D maybe TRBD2 (7 bases). The V gene's germline CDR1 is SQVTM and CDR2 ANQGSEA. V was clipped by 6 bases and J by 5 bases, with 21 bases between them. The CDR3 runs 15 residues. Written as DNA, the CDR3 is TGCAGCGTGGGATTTGGAGGGGGGGTTGGAGATACGCAGTATTTT. Translating it yields CSVGFGGGVGDTQYF.

The gene calls are TRBV11-1 and TRBJ1-2, with D perhaps TRBD1 (5 bases). The CDR3 extends over 16 amino acids. Germline CDR1 and CDR2: SGHAT and FQDESV (reference sequence). V lost 3 bases and J 7 bases, leaving 21 bases between the germline ends. CDR3 residues: CASSFTRTKRFLGYTF. The CDR3 DNA sequence: TGTGCCAGCAGCTTTACTAGGACAAAAAGATTCCTTGGCTACACCTTC.

The table lists this clonotype with a few counts. This chain joins TRBV25-1 and TRBJ2-1; D remains ambiguous. There are 14 residues in the CDR3. Germline lookup yields CDR1 MGHDK and CDR2 SYGVNS. V shed 1 base and J shed 4 bases, with 8 bases lying between them. CDR3 nucleotide sequence: TGTGCCAGCAGTGAATTACCGACTTACAATGAGCAGTTCTTC. Residues: CASSELPTYNEQFF. Filled out from reference TRBV25-1 and TRBJ2-1, the complete variable domain reads EADIYQTPRYLVIGTGKKITLECSQTMGHDKMYWYQQDPGMELHLIHYSYGVNSTEKGDLSSESTVSRIRTEHFPLTLESARPSHTSQYLCASSELPTYNEQFFGPGTRLTVL.

The chain has TRBV7-9 and TRBJ1-2; D gene uncertain. The J call could be wrong; TRBJ2-1 is a better fit for the DNA end. CDR3 length equals 13 residues. Germline CDR1 reads SEHNR; CDR2 reads FQNEAQ (reference sequence). CDR3 in DNA: TGTGCCAGCAGCCTAGGCCCACACAATGAGCAGTTCTTC. It specifies CASSLGPHNEQFF.

The chain couples TRBV10-3 to TRBJ2-3, with D possibly TRBD2 on 5 matching bases. The CDR3 spans 17 residues. Trimming shortened V by 6 bases and J by 12 bases, and 31 bases separated the two germline ends. Per the germline V gene, CDR1 is ENHRY and CDR2 is SYGVKD. The chain's CDR3 is CAIREAQLEHINEKQYF. Here the CDR3 DNA reads TGTGCCATCAGGGAGGCACAGTTAGAACATATCAATGAAAAACAGTATTTT.

The chain joins TRBV7-8 to TRBJ2-5, with a tentative D call TRBD1 (6 bases). Trimming stripped 4 bases from V and 4 bases from J, with 13 bases between. Germline V gene data show CDR1 as SGHVS and CDR2 as FQNEAQ. The CDR3 runs to 14 residues. The CDR3 DNA reads TGTGCCAGCAGCTCTACAGGGTGGGCAGAGACCCAGTACTTC. Amino acid sequence: CASSSTGWAETQYF.

In the case of this clonotype: This is likely a read error, given that the CDR3 carries no conserved phenylalanine or tryptophan at its end. It is unclear where the CDR3 begins or ends on the DNA, so no DNA is shown, and the CDR3 is as TCRdb lists it. V usage is TRBV7-2 and J usage is TRBJ2-3; the DNA was not used to check the table's D call, TRBD1. The CDR3 length equals 13 residues, ends included. Germline V gene sequence: CDR1 SGHTA, CDR2 FQGNSA. CDR3 sequence reads: CASSFAGAANQQY.

The chain combines TRBV19 with TRBJ1-5, with D maybe TRBD1 (5 bases). The V and J ends lost 7 bases and 7 bases respectively, with 17 bases between them. The CDR3 extends over 14 amino acids. The germline V gene has CDR1 LNHDA and CDR2 SQIVND (reference sequence). CDR3 loop: CASTVGRGRQPQHF. The CDR3 DNA reads as TGTGCCAGTACCGTGGGGCGGGGTCGACAGCCCCAGCATTTT.

This clonotype was seen once. This may come from a read error, since a much larger clone is one base off. The genes are TRBV27 and TRBJ1-5, with 7 bases matching TRBD1. Germline V CDR1 and CDR2: MNHEY, SMNVEV (reference sequence). The CDR3 loop spans 17 amino acids. With V trimmed by 5 bases and J by 0 bases, 10 bases remained unmatched. The CDR3, as DNA: TGTGCCAGCAGTCCTAGGGACCAGGGGGGTAGCAATCAGCCCCAGCATTTT. It codes for CASSPRDQGGSNQPQHF.

About this clonotype: Relative to the germline gene, one junction end is altered; a read error may explain this. The chain links TRBV2 to TRBJ2-1; possibly TRBD2 for D (6 bases). Looked up from germline, CDR1 is SNHLY and CDR2 is FYNNEI. The CDR3 extends over 13 amino acids. CDR3 residues: CASSDGGMREQSF. The CDR3, as DNA: TGTGCCAGCAGTGATGGCGGGATGCGAGAGCAGTCCTTC.

J is TRBJ2-1 and V is TRBV7-9; a weak D match, TRBD1 (6 bases). The CDR3 has 15 residues. V lost 5 bases and J 9 bases, leaving 20 bases between the germline ends. Germline assignment: CDR1 SEHNR and CDR2 FQNEAQ (reference sequence). Here the CDR3 reads CASSRLDSSWAEQFF. The DNA for the CDR3 is TGTGCCAGCAGCAGGTTGGACAGCTCCTGGGCTGAGCAGTTCTTC.

This clonotype showed up just a few times. A read error may account for a junction end that differs from germline. CDR3 sequence: CASSLAGGPATQHFF. Here the CDR3 DNA reads TGTGCCAGCAGCTTAGCGGGAGGACCCGCGACGCAGCATTTCTTC. The V and J genes are TRBV7-8 and TRBJ2-1, with D possibly TRBD2 on 6 matching bases. The CDR3 is made up of 15 amino acids. The V gene's germline CDR1 is SGHVS and CDR2 FQNEAQ.

This chain links TRBV5-6 with TRBJ1-2, with unresolved D. Germline CDR1 and CDR2: SGHDT and YYEEEE. The V end was cut by 3 bases, the J end by 4 bases, with 25 bases between. CDR3 length: 18 amino acids. The CDR3 coding sequence is TGTGCCAGCAGCTACGGGGTCGCGGGAGGAGGCTCAAGCTATGGCTACACCTTC. Its protein product is CASSYGVAGGGSSYGYTF.

The rearrangement links TRBV7-9 to TRBJ2-5; 9 bases match TRBD1. Germline CDR1 and CDR2: SEHNR and FQNEAQ (reference sequence). Losses at the gene ends were 11 bases for V and 3 bases for J; bases not matched to a gene: 4. The CDR3 sequence is 12 residues long. CDR3 nucleotide sequence: TGTGCCGGACAGGGGACAAAAGAGACCCAGTACTTC. Protein product: CAGQGTKETQYF.